Each of the 11 T cell receptor beta chains below was sequenced from the same sample in a study of T-cell reconstitution after alpha-beta-depleted transplantation in children. Unique molecular identifiers were incorporated during preparation of the TCRbeta library. MiXCR was run by TCRdb on the PCR reads, yielding one entry per CDR3 protein. The table records approximately 390,000 distinct CDR3 sequences, approximately 10% of them present only once. This material consisted of PBMCs from the stem cell graft donor, taken from the stem cell graft. Receptors originate from a human donor who donated a stem cell graft to a child with acute myeloid leukemia.

There are a few counts of this clonotype. The rearrangement uses TRBV5-1 and TRBJ2-2; 8 bases align to TRBD1. From germline, CDR1 is SGHRS and CDR2 YFSETQ. The junction had 12 bases not matched to a gene; V was cut back by 4 bases and J by 4 bases. This CDR3 region has 17 residues. The CDR3 spells CASSPGTGLLVTGELFF. CDR3 DNA sequence: TGCGCCAGCAGCCCTGGGACAGGCCTTCTCGTCACCGGGGAGCTGTTTTTT.

The gene calls are TRBV6-6 and TRBJ1-2; 9 bases agree with TRBD1. The CDR3 extends over 13 amino acids. Germline V gives CDR1 MNHNY, CDR2 SVGAGI (reference sequence). The ends lost 6 bases at V and 4 bases at J; junction bases unmatched: 3. The CDR3 sequence is CASRGQGSYGYTF. As DNA, the CDR3 is TGTGCCAGCAGAGGACAGGGGTCCTATGGCTACACCTTC.

This clonotype was recorded a few times. The V and J genes are TRBV5-1 and TRBJ1-1; weak D call: TRBD1 (5 bases). Trimming removed 6 bases from V and 1 base from J, with 7 bases in between. Per the germline V gene, CDR1 is SGHRS and CDR2 is YFSETQ. CDR3 size: 12 residues. The CDR3 bases are TGCGCCAGCAAGACAGAGAACACTGAAGCTTTCTTT. It translates to CASKTENTEAFF.

The V gene is TRBV12-3 or TRBV12-4, the J gene TRBJ2-5, with D tentatively TRBD2 (7 bases). The germline V and J ends were trimmed by 6 bases and 5 bases, with 16 bases remaining between them. The CDR3 covers 14 residues. The CDR3 DNA sequence: TGTGCCAGCAGGGCAAGGGGGGGCCTGGAGACCCAGTACTTC. As protein: CASRARGGLETQYF.

The chain employs TRBV4-2 and TRBJ2-5, with 7 nucleotides matching TRBD2. Germline loops: CDR1 LGHNA, CDR2 YNFKEQ. This CDR3 spans 15 amino acids. J gave up 3 bases and V 0 bases, and 4 bases lay outside the gene matches. The CDR3 coding sequence is TGTGCCAGCAGCCAAGAGGTGGGAGGGAAAGAGACCCAGTACTTC. Amino acid sequence: CASSQEVGGKETQYF.

There are many counts of this clonotype. The V call is TRBV5-1, the J call TRBJ2-5, with D unclear. The germline CDR1 and CDR2 sequences are SGHRS and YFSETQ. This CDR3 comprises 14 residues. Trimming left V 7 bases short and J 3 bases short, with 16 bases between. This CDR3 reads CASANGFVKETQYF. Here the CDR3 DNA reads TGCGCCAGCGCTAATGGGTTTGTGAAAGAGACCCAGTACTTC.

This clonotype was counted only a few times. The rearrangement joins TRBV12-3 or TRBV12-4 to TRBJ2-4, with D possibly being TRBD2 (6 bases). This CDR3 comprises 13 residues. V lost 5 bases and J lost 8, with 13 bases in between. The CDR3: CASSPVGGDIQYF. As DNA, the CDR3 is TGTGCCAGCAGTCCGGTGGGGGGTGACATTCAGTACTTC.

This clonotype came up many times. The chain employs TRBV7-9 and TRBJ1-1, with TRBD1 identical over 10 bases. Germline values: CDR1 SEHNR, CDR2 FQNEAQ (reference sequence). The CDR3 totals 16 residues. The trim removed 7 bases at V and 5 bases at J, leaving 13 bases unmatched. The chain's CDR3 is CASTHSRDRGITEAFF. DNA of the CDR3: TGTGCCAGCACCCACTCCCGGGACAGGGGAATTACTGAAGCTTTCTTT. The full variable domain, in which reference TRBV7-9 and TRBJ1-1 provide the parts outside the CDR3, is DTGVSQNPRHKITKRGQNVTFRCDPISEHNRLYWYRQTLGQGPEFLTYFQNEAQLEKSRLLSDRFSAERPKGSFSTLEIQRTEQGDSAMYLCASTHSRDRGITEAFFGQGTRLTVV.

This clonotype was seen only a few times. V is TRBV7-2 and J is TRBJ2-7; the D is unclear. This CDR3 comprises 14 residues. Per germline, CDR1 SGHTA and CDR2 FQGNSA. V was clipped by 6 bases and J by 1 base, with 13 bases between them. CDR3 sequence: CASSFDQMSYEQYF. The CDR3 bases are TGTGCCAGCAGTTTCGACCAGATGTCCTACGAGCAGTACTTC.

This clonotype was seen a handful of times. V usage is TRBV29-1 and J usage is TRBJ2-2, with 7 bases lining up with TRBD1. The CDR3 extends over 14 amino acids. With 5 bases clipped from V and 4 bases from J, the junction kept 7 bases outside the gene matches. The germline V gene has CDR1 SQVTM and CDR2 ANQGSEA. As DNA, the CDR3 is TGCAGCGTTCACAGGGGCGGAGGCACCGGGGAGCTGTTTTTT. Encoded protein: CSVHRGGGTGELFF.

The chain joins TRBV5-1 to TRBJ1-4, with 8 bases that match TRBD1. The CDR3 has 14 amino acids. V shed 4 bases and J 6 bases; nucleotides not matched to a gene: 5. Germline V gives CDR1 SGHRS, CDR2 YFSETQ. The CDR3 DNA follows: TGCGCCAGCAGCCTACAGGGGGTATATGAAAAACTGTTTTTT. Translation: CASSLQGVYEKLFF.